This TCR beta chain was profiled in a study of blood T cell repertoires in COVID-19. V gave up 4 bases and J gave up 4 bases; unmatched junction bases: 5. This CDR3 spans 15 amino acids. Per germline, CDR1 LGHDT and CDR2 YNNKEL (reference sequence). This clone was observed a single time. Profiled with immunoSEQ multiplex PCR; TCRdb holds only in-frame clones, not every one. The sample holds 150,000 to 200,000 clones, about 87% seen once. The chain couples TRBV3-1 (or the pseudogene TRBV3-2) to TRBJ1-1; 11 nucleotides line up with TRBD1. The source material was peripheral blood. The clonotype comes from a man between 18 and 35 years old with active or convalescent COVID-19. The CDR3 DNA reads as TGTGCCAGCAGCCCCCGGGACAGGGGGAGCACTGAAGCTTTCTTT. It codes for CASSPRDRGSTEAFF.